The clone carrying this T cell receptor (beta chain) was seen at least ten times. Its antigen is unidentified. Moderate-to-severe activity, with CAS ≥3, NOSPECS ≥4 and duration under 3 months, characterized the donors with ophthalmopathy. This entry comes from a study of Graves' ophthalmopathy and Graves' hyperthyroidism. Study-wide findings and caveats: Stable hyperthyroidism and ophthalmopathy were told apart by a 13-signature model, which achieved approximately 87% sensitivity and roughly 80% specificity. Most thyroid clonotypes expanded beyond 0.001 frequency were also found in blood. The model flagged ophthalmopathy progression at approximately 70% sensitivity and 72.22% specificity.

Looked up from germline, CDR1 is MNHEY and CDR2 is SVGAGI. With 6 bases removed from V and 4 bases from J, the gap between germline ends came to 18 bases. The length of the CDR3 is 15 residues. Amplification targeted the TCR beta CDR3 regions, with RNA transcripts as the source material. HTBI-primed first-round RT-PCR preceded second-round multiplex PCR. TCRdb called the multiplex PCR reads again in MiXCR, with one record for every CDR3 protein. The sample lists about half a million distinct CDR3 sequences; around 15% were seen once. This TCR came from a woman in her 30s with Graves' ophthalmopathy. This chain uses TRBV6-5 with TRBJ2-5, with TRBD2 as a possible D gene (6 bases). Sequencing was carried out using blood. The DNA for the CDR3 is TGTGCCAGCAGCCGTACACGGGTGGGGGGAGAGACCCAGTACTTC. It is translated as CASSRTRVGGETQYF.